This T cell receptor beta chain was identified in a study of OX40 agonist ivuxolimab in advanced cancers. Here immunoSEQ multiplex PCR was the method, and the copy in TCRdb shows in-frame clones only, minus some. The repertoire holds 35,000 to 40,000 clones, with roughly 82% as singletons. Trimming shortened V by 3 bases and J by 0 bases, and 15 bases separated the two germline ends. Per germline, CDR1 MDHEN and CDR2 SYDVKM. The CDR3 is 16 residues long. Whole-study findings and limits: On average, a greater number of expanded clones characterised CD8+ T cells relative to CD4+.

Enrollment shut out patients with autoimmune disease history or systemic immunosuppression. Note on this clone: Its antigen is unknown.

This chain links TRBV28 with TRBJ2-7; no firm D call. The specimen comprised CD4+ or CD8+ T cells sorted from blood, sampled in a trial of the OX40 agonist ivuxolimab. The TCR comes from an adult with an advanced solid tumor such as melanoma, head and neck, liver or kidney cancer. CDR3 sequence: CASSFSSRAYSYEQYF. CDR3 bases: TGTGCCAGCAGTTTTTCTTCACGGGCCTACTCCTACGAGCAGTACTTC.